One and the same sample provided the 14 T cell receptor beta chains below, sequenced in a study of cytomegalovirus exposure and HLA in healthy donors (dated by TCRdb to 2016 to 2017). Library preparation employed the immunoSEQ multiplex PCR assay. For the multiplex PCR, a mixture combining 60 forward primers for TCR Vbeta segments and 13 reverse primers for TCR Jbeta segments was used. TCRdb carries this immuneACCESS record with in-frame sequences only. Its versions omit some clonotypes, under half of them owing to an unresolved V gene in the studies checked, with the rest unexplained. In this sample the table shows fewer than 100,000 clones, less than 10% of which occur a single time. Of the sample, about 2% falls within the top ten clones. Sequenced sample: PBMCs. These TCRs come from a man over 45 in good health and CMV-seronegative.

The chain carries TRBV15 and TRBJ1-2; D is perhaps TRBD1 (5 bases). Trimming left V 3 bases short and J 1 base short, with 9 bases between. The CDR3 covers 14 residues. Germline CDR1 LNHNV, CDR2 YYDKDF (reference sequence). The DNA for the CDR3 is TGTGCCACCAGCAGGGCAGGGATTAACTATGGCTACACCTTC. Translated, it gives CATSRAGINYGYTF. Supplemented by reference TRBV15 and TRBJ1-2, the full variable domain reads DAMVIQNPRYQVTQFGKPVTLSCSQTLNHNVMYWYQQKSSQAPKLLFHYYDKDFNNEADTPDNFQSRRPNTSFCFLDIRSPGLGDTAMYLCATSRAGINYGYTFGSGTRLTVV.

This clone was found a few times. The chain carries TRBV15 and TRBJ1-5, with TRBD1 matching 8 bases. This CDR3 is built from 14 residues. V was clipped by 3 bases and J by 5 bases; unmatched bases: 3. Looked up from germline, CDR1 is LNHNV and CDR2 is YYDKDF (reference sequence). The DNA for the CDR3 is TGTGCCACCAGCAGGGGACAGGCGGATCAGCCCCAGCATTTT. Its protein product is CATSRGQADQPQHF.

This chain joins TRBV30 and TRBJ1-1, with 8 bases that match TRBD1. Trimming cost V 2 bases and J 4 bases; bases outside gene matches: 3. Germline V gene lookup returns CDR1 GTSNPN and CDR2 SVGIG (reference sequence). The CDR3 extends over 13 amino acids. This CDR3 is CAWSLQGGTEAFF. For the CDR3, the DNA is TGTGCCTGGAGTCTACAGGGGGGCACTGAAGCTTTCTTT.

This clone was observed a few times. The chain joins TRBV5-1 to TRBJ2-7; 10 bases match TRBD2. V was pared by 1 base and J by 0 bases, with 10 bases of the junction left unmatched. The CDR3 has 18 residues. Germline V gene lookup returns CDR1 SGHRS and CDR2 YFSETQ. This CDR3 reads CASSLSGSGGSYSYEQYF. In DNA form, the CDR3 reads TGCGCCAGCAGCTTGTCAGGTAGCGGGGGGTCCTACTCCTACGAGCAGTACTTC.

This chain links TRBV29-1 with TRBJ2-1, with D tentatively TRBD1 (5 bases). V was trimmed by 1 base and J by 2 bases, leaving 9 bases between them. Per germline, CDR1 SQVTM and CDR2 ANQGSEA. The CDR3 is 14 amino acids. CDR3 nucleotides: TGCAGCGTTGAAGGGACACTGGCCTACAATGAGCAGTTCTTC. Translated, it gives CSVEGTLAYNEQFF.

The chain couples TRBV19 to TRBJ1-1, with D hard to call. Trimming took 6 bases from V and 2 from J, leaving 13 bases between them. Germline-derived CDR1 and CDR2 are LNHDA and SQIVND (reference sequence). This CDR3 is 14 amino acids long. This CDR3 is CASRNPGTNTEAFF. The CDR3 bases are TGTGCCAGTAGGAACCCGGGAACCAACACTGAAGCTTTCTTT.

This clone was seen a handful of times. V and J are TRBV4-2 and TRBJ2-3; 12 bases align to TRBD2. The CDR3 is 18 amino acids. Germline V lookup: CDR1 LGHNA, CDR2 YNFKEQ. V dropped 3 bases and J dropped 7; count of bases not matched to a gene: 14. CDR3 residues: CASSQLLGSSGRANTQYF. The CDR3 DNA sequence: TGTGCCAGCAGCCAGCTCTTAGGGTCTAGCGGGAGGGCAAATACGCAGTATTTT.

The chain's CDR3 is CASSNLGAQETQYF. The CDR3 nucleotides are TGTGCCAGCAGTAACCTTGGGGCCCAAGAGACCCAGTACTTC. V and J are TRBV6-6 and TRBJ2-5; maybe TRBD1 (5 bases). The length of the CDR3 is 14 residues. CDR1 MNHNY and CDR2 SVGAGI come from the germline V gene (reference sequence). Trimming pared 5 bases from V and 1 base from J, leaving 11 bases between.

CDR3 DNA sequence: TGTGCCAGCAGTTACTCGTCAGGACTCAATCAGCCCCAGCATTTT. Translating it yields CASSYSSGLNQPQHF. This rearrangement joins TRBV6-5 to TRBJ1-5; D is ambiguous. The CDR3 spans 15 residues. V shed 0 bases and J shed 3 bases, with 9 bases lying between them. Germline values: CDR1 MNHEY, CDR2 SVGAGI.

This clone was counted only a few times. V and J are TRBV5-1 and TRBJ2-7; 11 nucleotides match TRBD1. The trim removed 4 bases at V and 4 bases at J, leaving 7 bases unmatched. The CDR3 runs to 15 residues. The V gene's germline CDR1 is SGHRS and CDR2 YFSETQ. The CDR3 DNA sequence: TGCGCCAGCAGCCGGAGGACAGGGGGCGATTACGAGCAGTACTTC. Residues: CASSRRTGGDYEQYF.

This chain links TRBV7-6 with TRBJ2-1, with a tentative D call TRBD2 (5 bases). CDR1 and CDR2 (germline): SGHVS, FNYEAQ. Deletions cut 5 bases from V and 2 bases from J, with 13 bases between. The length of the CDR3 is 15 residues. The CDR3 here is CASSLFSGAYNEQFF. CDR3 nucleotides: TGTGCCAGCAGCCTCTTCAGCGGTGCCTACAATGAGCAGTTCTTC.

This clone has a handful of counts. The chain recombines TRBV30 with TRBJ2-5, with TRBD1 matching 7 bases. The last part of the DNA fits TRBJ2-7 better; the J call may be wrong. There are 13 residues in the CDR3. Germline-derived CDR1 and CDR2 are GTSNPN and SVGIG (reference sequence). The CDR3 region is CAWSRAGGREQYF. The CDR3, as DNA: TGTGCCTGGAGTAGGGCAGGGGGACGCGAGCAGTACTTC.

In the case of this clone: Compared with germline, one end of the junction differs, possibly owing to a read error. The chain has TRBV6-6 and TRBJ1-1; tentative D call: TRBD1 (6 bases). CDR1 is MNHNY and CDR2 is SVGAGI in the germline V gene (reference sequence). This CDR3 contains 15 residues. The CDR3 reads CASSDSRQVNTEAFF. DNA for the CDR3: TGTGCCAGCAGTGACTCGAGACAGGTGAACACTGAAGCTTTCTTT.

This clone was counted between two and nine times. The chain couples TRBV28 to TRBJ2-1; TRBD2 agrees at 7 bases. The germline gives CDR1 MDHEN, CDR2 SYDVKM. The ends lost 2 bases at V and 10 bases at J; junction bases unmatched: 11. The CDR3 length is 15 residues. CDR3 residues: CASSLTAGVLGEQFF. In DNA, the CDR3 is TGTGCCAGCAGTTTAACGGCGGGGGTTCTCGGGGAGCAGTTCTTC.